Below, 20 T cell receptor beta chains from the same sample are listed, as sequenced in a study of T cell changes during pregnancy in multiple sclerosis. Measured with immunoSEQ multiplex PCR; TCRdb has only the in-frame clones, and not every one. The data hold roughly 52,000 clones, with 85% to 95% observed a single time. Source: CD8+ T cells from peripheral blood mononuclear cells, taken in the third trimester of pregnancy. The origin of the receptors is a female donor with multiple sclerosis, enrolled in a pregnancy study.

This chain joins TRBV5-1 and TRBJ2-1; TRBD2 is a possible D gene (5 bases). Germline values: CDR1 SGHRS, CDR2 YFSETQ. The CDR3 runs to 12 residues. V was trimmed by 2 bases and J by 13 bases, leaving 13 bases between them. The chain's CDR3 is CASSLGSTEQFF. The DNA of the CDR3 is TGCGCCAGCAGCTTAGGGAGTACCGAACAGTTCTTC.

The chain employs TRBV7-6 and TRBJ2-2; 8 bases are shared with TRBD1. With 1 base clipped from V and 7 bases from J, the junction kept 5 bases outside the gene matches. Germline assignment: CDR1 SGHVS and CDR2 FNYEAQ. This CDR3 contains 15 residues. CDR3 in DNA: TGTGCCAGCAGCTTAGGGACAGGGATTGGCGGGGAGCTGTTTTTT. Translation gives CASSLGTGIGGELFF.

V and J are TRBV19 and TRBJ2-1, with 10 nucleotides matching TRBD2. The CDR3 covers 14 residues. Germline assignment: CDR1 LNHDA and CDR2 SQIVND (reference sequence). J lost 8 bases, V lost 3 bases, and 4 bases had no gene match. The CDR3 DNA is TGTGCCAGTAGTATGAGCGGGAGGGGCGATGAGCAGTTCTTC. Translated, it gives CASSMSGRGDEQFF.

This chain uses TRBV7-2 with TRBJ2-7; 15 bases line up with TRBD2. CDR3 size: 16 residues. Trimming at V came to 5 bases and at J to 5 bases, leaving 7 bases not matched to a gene. Germline CDR1 and CDR2: SGHTA and FQGNSA. In DNA, the CDR3 is TGTGCCAGCAGCCCCCAGGGACTAGCGGGAGGAAACGAGCAGTACTTC. Residues: CASSPQGLAGGNEQYF. Using reference TRBV7-2 and TRBJ2-7 for the parts outside the CDR3, the full variable domain is GAGVSQSPSNKVTEKGKDVELRCDPISGHTALYWYRQSLGQGLEFLIYFQGNSAPDKSGLPSDRFSAERTGGSVSTLTIQRTQQEDSAVYLCASSPQGLAGGNEQYFGPGTRLTVT.

The chain is built from TRBV5-1 and TRBJ1-1; D possibly corresponds to TRBD1 (6 bases). CDR3 length equals 14 residues. Per the germline V gene, CDR1 is SGHRS and CDR2 is YFSETQ. The germline V and J ends were trimmed by 4 bases and 2 bases, with 12 bases remaining between them. The CDR3 loop is CASSLLQGNTEAFF. The CDR3 DNA follows: TGCGCCAGCAGCCTCTTACAGGGTAACACTGAAGCTTTCTTT.

The genes are TRBV4-1 and TRBJ1-5; D is perhaps TRBD1 (6 bases). The germline V gene encodes CDR1 MGHRA and CDR2 YSYEKL. CDR3 length: 17 residues. Trimming cost V 2 bases and J 2 bases, with 16 bases left between them. Here the CDR3 reads CASSQQQGWAGNQPQHF. The DNA of the CDR3 is TGCGCCAGCAGCCAACAACAGGGATGGGCCGGCAATCAGCCCCAGCATTTT.

The CDR3 bases are TGTGCCAGCAGTTTCGGACTAGCGGGAGGGCCCCAGATTCACCAAGAGACCCAGTACTTC. Translating it yields CASSFGLAGGPQIHQETQYF. The V gene is TRBV28, the J gene TRBJ2-5, with TRBD2 matching over 15 bases. Germline CDR1 MDHEN, CDR2 SYDVKM. Trimming removed 3 bases from V and 0 bases from J; junction bases left unmatched: 11. This CDR3 region has 20 residues.

The chain is built from TRBV7-2 and TRBJ2-7; tentatively, D is TRBD1 (5 bases). V was cut by 1 base and J by 1 base, with 8 bases left in between. From germline, CDR1 is SGHTA and CDR2 FQGNSA. The CDR3 length is 14 residues. CDR3 nucleotides: TGTGCCAGCAGCTTAGTAGGGGATTCCTACGAGCAGTACTTC. This gives the protein CASSLVGDSYEQYF.

As to this clone: Germline and junction disagree at one end, which may indicate a read error. The gene calls are TRBV20-1 and TRBJ2-7; no definite D call. The CDR3 sequence is 11 residues long. Germline CDR1 reads DFQATT; CDR2 reads SNEGSKA (reference sequence). As DNA, the CDR3 is TGCAGTGCTAGATACTCCGACGAGCAGTACTTC. This encodes CSARYSDEQYF.

This chain links TRBV30 with TRBJ1-5; 8 bases align to TRBD1. Germline values: CDR1 GTSNPN, CDR2 SVGIG (reference sequence). CDR3 length: 13 residues. J was trimmed by 7 bases and V by 2 bases; bases with no gene match: 4. This CDR3 is CAWSTDRGQPQHF. In DNA form, the CDR3 reads TGTGCCTGGAGTACTGACAGGGGCCAGCCCCAGCATTTT.

The V call is TRBV6-4, the J call TRBJ2-3, with D tentatively TRBD1 (8 bases). The germline gives CDR1 MRHNA, CDR2 SNTAGT. CDR3 length: 16 amino acids. Trimming took off 2 bases at V and 4 bases at J, with 16 bases between the two ends. The CDR3 sequence is CASSDSEQGGADTQYF. The CDR3 DNA follows: TGTGCCAGCAGTGACAGCGAACAGGGGGGGGCAGATACGCAGTATTTT.

V and J are TRBV29-1 and TRBJ2-1; 9 bases are a match to TRBD2. Germline V lookup: CDR1 SQVTM, CDR2 ANQGSEA. The V gene end was trimmed by 6 bases and the J gene end by 7 bases; junction bases not matched to a gene: 10. The CDR3 has 14 amino acids. CDR3 coding DNA: TGCAGCGTCGATCTAGCGGGACGGTGGAATGAGCAGTTCTTC. This gives the protein CSVDLAGRWNEQFF.

This clone was seen only once. The rearrangement links TRBV13 to TRBJ2-7; 12 nucleotides align to TRBD2. Germline CDR1 reads PRHDT; CDR2 reads FYEKMQ (reference sequence). The CDR3 is 15 residues long. Trimming took 2 bases from V and 4 from J; bases not matched to a gene: 3. Written as DNA, the CDR3 is TGTGCCAGCAGCTTACGCGGGACTAGCGGGTACGAGCAGTACTTC. Translated: CASSLRGTSGYEQYF.

The CDR3 reads CASSYSGLAGYEQYF. CDR3 coding DNA: TGTGCCAGCAGTTACTCCGGACTAGCGGGCTACGAGCAGTACTTC. The chain uses TRBV6-6 and TRBJ2-7; 11 bases line up with TRBD2. The germline V gene encodes CDR1 MNHNY and CDR2 SVGAGI (reference sequence). The CDR3 contains 15 residues. J lost 3 bases, V lost 0 bases, and 1 base had no gene match.

V usage is TRBV11-2 and J usage is TRBJ2-7, with a tentative D call TRBD2 (6 bases). Germline CDR1 and CDR2: SGHAT and FQNNGV. This CDR3 spans 17 amino acids. The V end lost 4 bases, the J end lost 4 bases, and 23 bases lay between the germline ends. CDR3: CASSSWSAGGAGYEQYF. CDR3 DNA: TGTGCCAGCAGCTCATGGTCAGCGGGCGGGGCGGGGTACGAGCAGTACTTC.

V is TRBV5-6 and J is TRBJ2-1; TRBD2 matches 15 bases. CDR3 length equals 15 residues. J gave up 8 bases and V 0 bases, and 0 bases lay outside the gene matches. CDR1 is SGHDT and CDR2 is YYEEEE in the germline V gene. The CDR3 nucleotides read TGTGCCAGCAGCTTGGGGACTAGCGGGAGGGATGAGCAGTTCTTC. Protein: CASSLGTSGRDEQFF.

This clone was counted only a few times. CDR3 amino acids: CASSQDKGLASYEQYF. The CDR3 DNA follows: TGCGCCAGCAGCCAAGATAAAGGTCTAGCCTCCTACGAGCAGTACTTC. The rearrangement joins TRBV4-1 to TRBJ2-7, with a possible D match to TRBD2 (5 bases). This CDR3 is 16 amino acids long. Germline V gene lookup returns CDR1 MGHRA and CDR2 YSYEKL. V was clipped by 0 bases and J by 0 bases, with 12 bases between them.

J is TRBJ2-2 and V is TRBV6-1; weak D call: TRBD2 (5 bases). Deletions cut 8 bases from V and 5 bases from J, with 12 bases between. CDR1 and CDR2 from the germline V gene are MNHNS and SASEGT. The CDR3 is 13 amino acids. CDR3 sequence: CASDPGGTGELFF. The CDR3 bases are TGTGCCAGCGACCCAGGAGGAACCGGGGAGCTGTTTTTT.

The count of this clone is one. The CDR3 reads CASSDPGQGLDEKLFF. CDR3 DNA: TGTGCCAGCTCAGATCCGGGACAGGGGTTGGATGAAAAACTGTTTTTT. V gene TRBV18 combines with J gene TRBJ1-4; TRBD1 aligns across 10 bases. Trimming removed 5 bases from V and 6 bases from J; junction bases left unmatched: 9. CDR3 length: 16 amino acids. From germline, CDR1 is KGHSH and CDR2 LQKENI.

This chain's CDR3 is CSVTETNSGNTIYF. The CDR3 bases are TGCAGCGTTACAGAGACAAACTCTGGAAACACCATATATTTT. This chain connects TRBV29-1 to TRBJ1-3; D remains ambiguous. The CDR3 has 14 amino acids. V lost 5 bases and J 0 bases, leaving 11 bases between the germline ends. CDR1 is SQVTM, CDR2 ANQGSEA, per germline. The variable domain in full, completed from reference TRBV29-1 and TRBJ1-3, reads SAVISQKPSRDICQRGTSLTIQCQVDSQVTMMFWYRQQPGQSLTLIATANQGSEATYESGFVIDKFPISRPNLTFSTLTVSNMSPEDSSIYLCSVTETNSGNTIYFGEGSWLTVV.